The rows below give T cell receptor beta chains drawn from one sample of a study of radiation and T cells in renal cell carcinoma. Sequenced by immunoSEQ multiplex PCR; TCRdb stores in-frame clones only, minus some. The sample lists 80,000 or so clones, approximately 90% occurring once. The material sequenced was blood, taken from a patient whose treatment included radiotherapy and nephrectomy. These TCRs come from a woman aged 65 to 85 with renal cell carcinoma. Each CDR3 is given with its conserved first and last residue. The D gene is left open where the match is weak. Clone size is given for some rows only: seen once, a few or many times, or a class if the clone is expanded.

j_gene	abundance	v_gene	d_gene	CDR3nt	CDR3aa
TRBJ2-7	NA	TRBV6-1	NA	TGTGCCAGCGGCCTCGCGGGAAGCGAGCAGTACTTC	CASGLAGSEQYF
TRBJ1-6	NA	TRBV6-5	NA	TGTGCCAGCAGCGAGGACAGCTTTTATAATTCACCCCTCCACTTT	CASSEDSFYNSPLHF
TRBJ2-1	NA	TRBV5-1	NA	TGCGCCAGCAGCTGGGGTTTGGGGGATGAGCAGTTCTTC	CASSWGLGDEQFF
TRBJ1-1	NA	TRBV19	TRBD1	TGTGCCAGTAGTATACAGGGGGTAGCTGAAGCTTTCTTT	CASSIQGVAEAFF
TRBJ2-5	NA	TRBV18	NA	TGTGCCAGCTCACCCGGTTATTCTCAAGAGACCCAGTACTTC	CASSPGYSQETQYF
TRBJ2-5	NA	TRBV11-2	TRBD2	TGTGCCAGCAGCGAAGGCACTAGCGGGGGGGGAGAGACCCAGTACTTC	CASSEGTSGGGETQYF
TRBJ2-5	NA	TRBV11-2	TRBD2	TGTGCCAGCAGCGTGGGACTAGCGGGGGAGAGAGGGATTGAGACCCAGTACTTC	CASSVGLAGERGIETQYF
TRBJ2-1	NA	TRBV19	TRBD2	TGTGCCAGTAGTACCGGGACTAGCTCCTACAATGAGCAGTTCTTC	CASSTGTSSYNEQFF
TRBJ1-5	once	TRBV19	TRBD1	TGTGCCAGTAGTATCTGGCGGACAGGGGGCAATCAGCCCCAGCATTTT	CASSIWRTGGNQPQHF
TRBJ2-7	NA	TRBV2	TRBD1	TGTGCCAGCAGTGATACCGGGACAGGGAGGCACGAGCAGTACTTC	CASSDTGTGRHEQYF
TRBJ2-1	NA	TRBV7-2	TRBD1	TGTGCCAGCAGCTTTACAAGGACAGGGTTGGGGACTTCCTACAATGAGCAGTTCTTC	CASSFTRTGLGTSYNEQFF
TRBJ1-3	NA	TRBV7-8	TRBD1	TGTGCCAGCAGCCCGACGGACAGGGGGAACCGAGGTGGAAACACCATATATTTT	CASSPTDRGNRGGNTIYF
TRBJ2-5	NA	TRBV11-2	NA	TGTGCCAGCAGCTCCAACTGGCCCAAAGGGGAGACCCAGTACTTC	CASSSNWPKGETQYF
TRBJ2-3	NA	TRBV19	TRBD2	TGTGCCAGTAGCCGGACTAGCGGGGGCCTCACAGATACGCAGTATTTT	CASSRTSGGLTDTQYF
TRBJ2-3	NA	TRBV5-6	TRBD2	TGTGCCAGCAGCCGAGAACTAGCGGGGGCAGATACGCAGTATTTT	CASSRELAGADTQYF
TRBJ2-2	NA	TRBV14	NA	TGTGCCAGCAGCCGCTCCGGGGAGCTGTTTTTT	CASSRSGELFF
TRBJ1-1	NA	TRBV6-5	TRBD1	TGTGCCAGCCGGAGATTGACAGGGGCCACTGAAGCTTTCTTT	CASRRLTGATEAFF
TRBJ1-6	NA	TRBV28	NA	TGTGCCAGCAGTGGGCAGGAAAACTATAATTCACCCCTCCACTTT	CASSGQENYNSPLHF
TRBJ1-5	NA	TRBV27	NA	TGTGCCAGCAGCGAAAAGACCCCAGGGACTAGGAGCAATCAGCCCCAGCATTTT	CASSEKTPGTRSNQPQHF
TRBJ1-1	NA	TRBV18	NA	TGTGCCAGCTCACCAAAATATCCGGGAAGTTCTGAAGCTTTCTTT	CASSPKYPGSSEAFF
TRBJ2-5	NA	TRBV5-1	NA	TGCGCCAGCAGCTTGGGTGCAGAAGAGACCCAGTACTTC	CASSLGAEETQYF
TRBJ1-3	NA	TRBV9	NA	TGTGCCAGCAGGGATCCGGGGGGGAACACCATATATTTT	CASRDPGGNTIYF
TRBJ2-2	NA	TRBV6-5	NA	TGTGCCTCGAGAGGGGGTCTCGGGGAGCTGTTTTTT	CASRGGLGELFF
TRBJ1-4	once	TRBV29-1	NA	TGCAGCGCCGGGCGCGGGGGTAGCGAAAAACTGTTTTTT	CSAGRGGSEKLFF
TRBJ1-2	NA	TRBV7-8	NA	TGTGCCAGCAGACCATCGCTTGGGGGGCGGACAATCTATGGCTACACCTTC	CASRPSLGGRTIYGYTF
TRBJ2-3	NA	TRBV5-4	TRBD2	TGTGCCAGCAGCACTAGCGGGGGCCTCACAGATACGCAGTATTTT	CASSTSGGLTDTQYF
TRBJ1-2	NA	TRBV30	TRBD1	TGTGCCTGGAGTGGGACAGGGTACTACACCTTC	CAWSGTGYYTF
TRBJ2-1	NA	TRBV27	TRBD2	TGTGCCAGCAGTTTCGGGGGGGTTTACAATGAGCAGTTCTTC	CASSFGGVYNEQFF
TRBJ1-2	NA	TRBV4-3	TRBD1	TGCGCCAGCAGCCCTGCACAGGGGGCGCGGTATGGCTACACCTTC	CASSPAQGARYGYTF
TRBJ2-1	NA	TRBV4-3	TRBD2	TGCGCCAGCAGCCAAGATCAAGCGGGACCCCCCTACAATGAGCAGTTCTTC	CASSQDQAGPPYNEQFF
TRBJ2-7	NA	TRBV28	TRBD1	TGTGCCAGCAGTAAAAGATCGGGACAGTTCTCCTACGAGCAGTACTTC	CASSKRSGQFSYEQYF
TRBJ2-3	NA	TRBV4-2	TRBD2	TGTGCCAGCAGCCAAGATTTACTAGCGGGGGGGCGGATAAATACGCAGTATTTT	CASSQDLLAGGRINTQYF